This is a list of T cell receptor beta chains from one sample in a study of post-analysis software for immune sequencing data. One entry per CDR3 protein results from TCRdb running MiXCR on the PCR reads. The profile shows approximately 440,000 distinct CDR3 sequences, under 55% of them singletons. The sequenced sample was blood. These receptors originate from a girl aged 10-17 years with multiple sclerosis. Each CDR3 is given with its conserved first and last residue. D genes are given only for firm matches. A clone size is listed for some rows: how often the clone was seen (once, few, many), or a class if it is expanded.

j_call,v_call,clone_size,d_call,cdr3_aa,cdr3_nt
TRBJ2-1,TRBV25-1,NA,NA,CASSERAHEQFF,TGTGCCAGCAGTGAACGAGCCCATGAGCAGTTCTTC
TRBJ2-6,TRBV28,many,TRBD1,CASSQNPGQEFSGANVLTF,TGTGCCAGCAGCCAAAATCCGGGACAGGAATTCTCTGGGGCCAACGTCCTGACTTTC
TRBJ2-3,TRBV9,NA,TRBD1,CASSLQGTGFSTDTQYF,TGTGCCAGCAGCCTCCAAGGGACAGGGTTTAGCACAGATACGCAGTATTTT
TRBJ2-5,TRBV10-3,NA,NA,CAIKAGPGETQYF,TGTGCCATCAAGGCAGGGCCAGGGGAGACCCAGTACTTC
TRBJ2-2,TRBV7-9,NA,NA,CASSSPLNSGGVTGELFF,TGTGCCAGCAGCTCCCCCCTTAATTCTGGGGGCGTCACCGGGGAGCTGTTTTTT
TRBJ2-3,TRBV20-1,NA,TRBD1,CSAFSGQGPTDTQYF,TGCAGTGCTTTCTCGGGACAGGGTCCCACAGATACGCAGTATTTT
TRBJ2-5,TRBV28,few,NA,CASSHRVETQYF,TGTGCCAGCAGTCACAGGGTTGAGACCCAGTACTTC
TRBJ2-7,TRBV6-6,NA,NA,CASTPELRGYEQYF,TGTGCCAGCACTCCCGAGCTACGGGGCTACGAGCAGTACTTC
TRBJ2-1,TRBV9,few,TRBD2,CASSTSGGNYNEQFF,TGTGCCAGCAGCACAAGCGGGGGCAATTACAATGAGCAGTTCTTC
TRBJ2-3,TRBV18,NA,NA,CASSPSSGQGSTDTQYF,TGTGCCAGCTCACCATCCTCGGGGCAGGGGAGCACAGATACGCAGTATTTT
TRBJ2-1,TRBV29-1,NA,NA,CSAYGALSSYNEQFF,TGCAGTGCATATGGGGCCCTAAGCTCCTACAATGAGCAGTTCTTC
TRBJ1-2,TRBV29-1,NA,TRBD1,CSVDPTGNYGYTF,TGCAGCGTTGACCCGACAGGGAACTATGGCTACACCTTC
TRBJ2-7,TRBV6-1,few,TRBD1,CASSEVDGTAYEQYF,TGTGCCAGCAGTGAAGTCGATGGGACAGCCTACGAGCAGTACTTC
TRBJ2-1,TRBV6-6,NA,TRBD2,CASSYSAGVGDEQFF,TGTGCCAGCAGTTACTCTGCGGGAGTGGGGGATGAGCAGTTCTTC
TRBJ2-7,TRBV7-9,NA,NA,CASSSRQELTPYEQYF,TGTGCCAGCAGCTCCCGACAGGAACTAACCCCCTACGAGCAGTACTTC
TRBJ2-1,TRBV29-1,few,NA,CSAHGASTGAYNEQFF,TGCAGCGCGCATGGAGCGTCGACGGGAGCCTACAATGAGCAGTTCTTC
TRBJ2-7,TRBV7-9,NA,TRBD2,CASSLGLAGEGYEQYF,TGTGCCAGCAGCTTAGGACTAGCGGGAGAGGGGTACGAGCAGTACTTC
TRBJ2-5,TRBV6-6,NA,NA,CASSDGLDETQYF,TGTGCCAGCAGTGACGGGCTGGATGAGACCCAGTACTTC
TRBJ1-2,TRBV29-1,few,NA,CSVEGYGGYTF,TGCAGCGTTGAGGGGTACGGGGGCTACACCTTC
TRBJ2-1,TRBV20-1,once,TRBD2,CSAPGLAGVWNEQFF,TGCAGTGCCCCCGGACTAGCGGGAGTCTGGAATGAGCAGTTCTTC
TRBJ2-7,TRBV11-2,NA,NA,CASSLVGLGEQYF,TGTGCCAGCAGCTTAGTAGGGTTGGGCGAGCAGTACTTC
TRBJ1-3,TRBV7-9,NA,NA,CASSLAFVSGNTIYF,TGTGCCAGCAGCTTAGCTTTCGTCTCTGGAAACACCATATATTTT
TRBJ2-1,TRBV5-1,few,TRBD1,CASSIGQGNNEQFF,TGCGCCAGCAGCATCGGACAGGGTAACAATGAGCAGTTCTTC
TRBJ2-7,TRBV7-8,many,NA,CASSFVSRASYYEQYF,TGTGCCAGCAGCTTTGTTTCCCGGGCCTCCTATTACGAGCAGTACTTC
TRBJ1-4,TRBV28,NA,TRBD1,CASRLDRPNEKLFF,TGTGCCAGCAGATTGGACAGGCCTAATGAAAAACTGTTTTTT
TRBJ2-3,TRBV23-1,NA,TRBD2,CASIAALLAGATDTQYF,TGCGCCAGCATTGCCGCCCTACTAGCGGGAGCAACAGATACGCAGTATTTT
TRBJ2-5,TRBV20-1,few,NA,CSARGRAWETQYF,TGCAGTGCTAGAGGACGAGCGTGGGAGACCCAGTACTTC
TRBJ2-3,TRBV20-1,NA,NA,CSAKGVISTDTQYF,TGCAGTGCTAAAGGGGTTATTAGCACAGATACGCAGTATTTT
TRBJ2-1,TRBV3-1,few,TRBD2,CASSSRLAGGPRQFF,TGTGCCAGCAGCTCACGACTAGCGGGAGGCCCTCGGCAGTTCTTC
TRBJ2-7,TRBV9,few,TRBD1,CASSVGLQGVEQYF,TGTGCCAGCAGCGTAGGTTTGCAGGGGGTCGAGCAGTACTTC
TRBJ2-5,TRBV6-5,NA,NA,CASSYSLPGRATQETQYF,TGTGCCAGCAGTTACTCCCTTCCGGGCAGGGCGACCCAAGAGACCCAGTACTTC
TRBJ2-1,TRBV20-1,NA,TRBD1,CSAIKTGGNEQFF,TGCAGTGCTATTAAGACAGGGGGCAATGAGCAGTTCTTC
TRBJ2-7,TRBV29-1,many,NA,CSARIASRGPEQYF,TGCAGCGCCCGAATCGCGTCCCGAGGCCCCGAGCAGTACTTC
TRBJ2-4,TRBV7-8,NA,NA,CASSLGGDPKNIQYF,TGTGCCAGCAGCTTAGGAGGGGATCCCAAAAACATTCAGTACTTC
TRBJ2-7,TRBV7-9,NA,TRBD1,CAIGTGTFYEQYF,TGTGCCATCGGGACAGGGACGTTCTACGAGCAGTACTTC
TRBJ2-5,TRBV5-6,NA,NA,CASNPFWESGETQYF,TGTGCCAGCAACCCATTCTGGGAGTCCGGGGAGACCCAGTACTTC
TRBJ1-6,TRBV6-6,NA,NA,CASSYMRDSPLHF,TGTGCCAGCAGTTACATGAGGGATTCACCCCTCCACTTT
TRBJ1-4,TRBV2,NA,NA,CASRRAGRNIATNEKLFF,TGTGCCAGCAGAAGGGCGGGCAGAAACATCGCAACTAATGAAAAACTGTTTTTT
TRBJ2-7,TRBV15,NA,TRBD1,CATSREGTGFNEQYF,TGTGCCACCAGCAGAGAAGGGACAGGGTTCAACGAGCAGTACTTC
TRBJ1-2,TRBV29-1,NA,NA,CSVEDKAYGYTF,TGCAGCGTTGAAGATAAGGCCTATGGCTACACCTTC
TRBJ2-1,TRBV27,NA,NA,CASTDSPTADNEQFF,TGTGCCAGCACCGACAGCCCTACAGCGGACAATGAGCAGTTCTTC
TRBJ1-2,TRBV29-1,NA,NA,CSVAKSGTLGLYTF,TGCAGCGTTGCTAAATCCGGGACATTGGGGCTCTACACCTTC
TRBJ2-3,TRBV19,NA,TRBD2,CASSIGPSGSFGDTQYF,TGTGCCAGTAGTATTGGTCCTAGCGGGAGCTTTGGAGATACGCAGTATTTT
TRBJ2-7,TRBV9,few,NA,CASSPGERGREQYF,TGTGCCAGCAGCCCCGGGGAGCGTGGGCGCGAGCAGTACTTC
TRBJ2-2,TRBV5-1,once,TRBD2,CASSVREDTGELFF,TGCGCCAGCAGCGTGCGGGAGGACACCGGGGAGCTGTTTTTT
TRBJ2-1,TRBV7-2,NA,NA,CASSPRGDSSSYNEQFF,TGTGCCAGCAGCCCGAGAGGGGACTCTAGCTCCTACAATGAGCAGTTCTTC
TRBJ2-7,TRBV27,NA,NA,CASSSRGTQYEQYF,TGTGCCAGCAGTTCACGGGGCACGCAGTACGAGCAGTACTTC
TRBJ2-1,TRBV9,few,TRBD2,CASSPVSGRRNEQFF,TGTGCCAGCAGCCCGGTTAGCGGGAGGAGGAATGAGCAGTTCTTC
TRBJ2-4,TRBV7-9,NA,TRBD2,CASSSSRGEIAKNIQYF,TGTGCCAGCAGCTCATCACGGGGGGAGATAGCCAAAAACATTCAGTACTTC